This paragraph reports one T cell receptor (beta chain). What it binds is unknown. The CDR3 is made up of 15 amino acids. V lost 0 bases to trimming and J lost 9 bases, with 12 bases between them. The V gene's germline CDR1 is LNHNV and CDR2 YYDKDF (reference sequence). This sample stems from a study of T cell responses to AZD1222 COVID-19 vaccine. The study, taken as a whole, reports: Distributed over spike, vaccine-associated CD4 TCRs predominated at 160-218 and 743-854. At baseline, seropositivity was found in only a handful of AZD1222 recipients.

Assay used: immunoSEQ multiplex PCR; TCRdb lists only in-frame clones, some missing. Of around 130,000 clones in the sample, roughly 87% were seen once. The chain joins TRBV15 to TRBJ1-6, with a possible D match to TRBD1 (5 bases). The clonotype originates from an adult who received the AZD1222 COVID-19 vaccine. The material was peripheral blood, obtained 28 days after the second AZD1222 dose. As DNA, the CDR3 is TGTGCCACCAGCAGAGATCCGACAGTTGGTTCACCCCTCCACTTT. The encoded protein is CATSRDPTVGSPLHF.